This T cell receptor beta chain was identified during a study of T cell repertoires in cytomegalovirus infection. Turning to the study itself: Used in the study were CMV epitopes, some recently identified and HLA-C-restricted, others well-studied and HLA-B-restricted. Based on public TCR beta signatures, there were indications of CMV infection and of a matching HLA type. Whole-study findings and limits: It was HLA-C-restricted CMV-specific TCR beta clonotypes that dominated the response ex vivo. Using cumulative public TCR beta family frequency, the authors identified those who carried CMV together with the relevant HLA.

TCRdb independently ran MiXCR on the reads; one entry per CDR3 protein. The profile shows about 310,000 distinct CDR3 sequences, approximately 25% of them singletons. V shed 0 bases and J 6 bases; nucleotides not matched to a gene: 11. Looked up from germline, CDR1 is DFQATT and CDR2 is SNEGSKA (reference sequence). The CDR3 covers 16 residues. This clonotype has a single count. As yet, its antigen is unknown. The receptor's source is a human donor in good health (CMV status not recorded). Some clones in this sample may be carry-over from other donors' samples. The starting material was cultured PBMCs, obtained from culture after CMV antigen stimulation. The genes are TRBV20-1 and TRBJ1-5; 7 bases fit TRBD1. CDR3 nucleotides: TGCAGTGCTAGAGAATCCGACAGGGCATATATTCAGCCCCAGCATTTT. As protein: CSARESDRAYIQPQHF.